Described below is a single TCR beta chain sequence and its context. Its antigen is not yet known. Base qualities are not recorded, but no much larger clone differs from it by a single base. For sequencing of the TCRbeta CDR3 region, genomic DNA was extracted from the sorted cells. The immunoSEQ Assay was used to sequence the TCRbeta CDR3 regions. As stored in TCRdb, this immuneACCESS dataset retains in-frame rearrangements with V and J assigned. A fraction of the clones does not appear; measured against another copy, unresolved V genes explain less than half of the discrepancy, and the remainder lacks a known reason. For this sample there are 62,000 or so clones; more than 75% appear just once. Roughly 2% of the sample is taken by the ten largest. The record originates from a study of OX40 agonist ivuxolimab in advanced cancers. About the investigation overall: Ivuxolimab was a fully human IgG2 agonistic monoclonal antibody targeting the costimulatory receptor OX40 (CD134). Intravenous ivuxolimab was administered to patients every 2 weeks at six dose levels: 0.01, 0.1, 0.3, 1.5, 3 and 10 mg/kg. Among the roughly 50 dose-escalation patients, about 19 had hepatocellular carcinoma, roughly 15 melanoma, 9 renal cell carcinoma and 9 head and neck cancer. In the dose-escalation cohort, 82.7% of patients were male, and the mean age was roughly 60 years, with a range of 23 to 79. Patients were allowed to have had prior anti-PD-1, anti-PD-L1 or anti-CTLA-4 therapy, and roughly two fifths of the dose-escalation patients had been treated with checkpoint inhibitors. Partial responses were achieved by three dose-escalation patients, of whom one had hepatocellular carcinoma and two had cutaneous melanoma. The point of sequencing TCRbeta in the periphery was to test whether ivuxolimab changed TCR sequence diversity and drove clonal T-cell expansion. The paper describes the monotherapy dose-escalation part (N of about 57 patients) of the phase I trial of ivuxolimab.

Results the study describes overall, beyond this receptor: Clonal expansion of both CD4+ and CD8+ blood T cells was observed from baseline to week 6 at doses 0.1 to 3.0 mg/kg. After ivuxolimab, expanded clones were on average more numerous among CD8+ T cells than among CD4+ T cells. In the 0.1-3.0 mg/kg groups, partial responders were among the patients with the lowest normalized peripheral clonal expansion, particularly in CD8+ T cells. The antigen specificity of the clonally expanded peripheral T cells was not determined. Low levels of normalized T-cell clonal expansion were also seen in some patients who did not respond.

Patients with autoimmune disease history or receiving systemic immunosuppression were excluded from the trial. In every dose cohort, peripheral blood was drawn for TCR sequencing at baseline, cycle 4 day 1, and cycle 7 day 1. Samples were obtained from an open-label, multicenter, first-in-human phase I dose-escalation trial of ivuxolimab. Adults with locally advanced or metastatic melanoma, renal cell, hepatocellular, or head and neck squamous cell carcinoma were enrolled in the trial. CD4+ and CD8+ T cells were sorted separately from peripheral blood before TCR sequencing. This sample comprised CD4+ or CD8+ T cells sorted from blood, obtained in a trial of the OX40 agonist ivuxolimab. This TCR derives from an adult with an advanced solid tumor such as melanoma, head and neck, liver or kidney cancer.

The CDR3 is CASSLEGTGLDEQYF. Read as DNA, the sequence is TGCGCCAGCAGCTTGGAAGGGACAGGGCTGGACGAGCAGTACTTC. The chain is assembled from TRBV4-1 and TRBJ2-7; a stretch of 9 junction bases matches TRBD1. In the germline V gene, CDR1 corresponds to MGHRA and CDR2 to YSYEKL. After removal of 5 bases from V and 5 bases from J, the junction retains 10 bases not matched to a gene. From cysteine to phenylalanine, the CDR3 is 15 amino acids long. Only CDR3 DNA is held: 45 bases, read in frame from base 1.